The T cell receptor beta chain described here comes from a study of STAT5B mutations in CD4+ large granular lymphocyte leukemia. Turning to this clone: Antigen: not known.

TCRdb's table, derived via immunoSEQ multiplex PCR, lists solely in-frame clones and lacks some. The sample has almost 30,000 clones; roughly 84% are singletons. Overall study results and limits: Patient CD4-sorted repertoires stayed more clonal than healthy ones after leukemic-clone removal. Approximately 25% of private leukemic clonotypes occurred rarely in other patients' non-leukemic repertoires.

The V end lost 3 bases, the J end lost 6 bases, and 17 bases lay between the germline ends. This CDR3 has 15 amino acids. Germline lookup yields CDR1 SGHTS and CDR2 YDEGEE. The rearrangement uses TRBV5-8 and TRBJ2-3; possibly TRBD2 for D (7 bases). The sequencing sample was made of CD4+ T cells from blood buffy coats. The TCR originated in a human donor in good health. CDR3 in amino acids: CASSSRGAKVDTQYF. CDR3 nucleotide sequence: TGTGCCAGCAGCTCCCGGGGGGCCAAGGTGGATACGCAGTATTTT.